Only one count was recorded for the clone carrying this TCR beta chain. Its target is not known. The repertoire was sequenced with immunoSEQ multiplex PCR; TCRdb's copy has only in-frame clones and lacks some. The table includes around 34,000 clones, roughly 80% detected once. The CDR3 is 15 amino acids. Per germline, CDR1 SGDLS and CDR2 YYNGEE. V was pared by 3 bases and J by 7 bases, with 17 bases between. The data stem from a study of CD4 T cells in relation to SARS-CoV-2 and coronaviruses. This TCR came from an adult with COVID-19. The chain is built from TRBV9 and TRBJ2-1; tentatively, D is TRBD1 or TRBD2 (7 bases each). Sequenced sample: memory CD4+ T cells from PBMCs, cultured in vitro. CDR3 bases: TGTGCCAGCAGCGAGGGGGCGGGAGCGGGGAATGAGCAGTTCTTC. It specifies CASSEGAGAGNEQFF.